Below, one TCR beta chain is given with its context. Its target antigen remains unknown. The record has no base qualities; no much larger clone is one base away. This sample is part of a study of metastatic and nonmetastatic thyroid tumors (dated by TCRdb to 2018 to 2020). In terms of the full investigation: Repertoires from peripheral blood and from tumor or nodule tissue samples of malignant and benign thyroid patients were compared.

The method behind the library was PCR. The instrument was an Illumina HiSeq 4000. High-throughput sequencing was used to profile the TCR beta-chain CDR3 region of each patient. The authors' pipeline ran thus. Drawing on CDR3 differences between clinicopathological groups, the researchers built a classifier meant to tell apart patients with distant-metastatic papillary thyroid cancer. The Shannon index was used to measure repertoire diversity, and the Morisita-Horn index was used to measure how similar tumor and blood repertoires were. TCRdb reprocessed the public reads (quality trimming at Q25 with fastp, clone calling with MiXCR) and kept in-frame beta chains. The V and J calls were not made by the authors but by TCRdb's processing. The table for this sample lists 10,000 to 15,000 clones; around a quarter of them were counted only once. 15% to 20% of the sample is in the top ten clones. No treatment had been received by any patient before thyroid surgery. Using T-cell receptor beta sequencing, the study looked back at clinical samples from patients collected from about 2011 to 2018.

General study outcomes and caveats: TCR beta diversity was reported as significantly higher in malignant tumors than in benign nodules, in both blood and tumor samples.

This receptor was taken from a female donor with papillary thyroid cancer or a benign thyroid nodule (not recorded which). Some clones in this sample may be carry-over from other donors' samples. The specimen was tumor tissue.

The base sequence is TGCGCCAGCAGCCTTGGCCGGGCAGGGAGTCTGTCGGCACCCCTCCACTTT. Its translation reads: CASSLGRAGSLSAPLHF. The rearrangement joined TRBV4-3 to TRBJ1-6; the D gene is perhaps TRBD1, from 5 matching bases. V is shortened by 4 bases, J by 11 bases, and the region joining them spans 24 bases. The CDR3 holds 17 amino acids from the cysteine to the phenylalanine. Of all the DNA, just the CDR3 is kept, 51 bases in frame from base 1. The germline V gene gives CDR1 as LGHNA and CDR2 as YSLEER.